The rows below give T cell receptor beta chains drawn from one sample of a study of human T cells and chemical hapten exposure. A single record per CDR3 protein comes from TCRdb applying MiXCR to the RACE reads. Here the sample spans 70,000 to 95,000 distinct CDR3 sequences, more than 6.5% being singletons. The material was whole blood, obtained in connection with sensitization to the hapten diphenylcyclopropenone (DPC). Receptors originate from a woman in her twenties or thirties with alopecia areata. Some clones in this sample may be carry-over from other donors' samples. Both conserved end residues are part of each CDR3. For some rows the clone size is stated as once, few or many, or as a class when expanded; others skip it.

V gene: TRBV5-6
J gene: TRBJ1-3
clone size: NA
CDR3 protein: CASSFSAPGEGNTIYF

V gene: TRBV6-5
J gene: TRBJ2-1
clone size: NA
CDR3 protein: CASTTGPSYNEQFF

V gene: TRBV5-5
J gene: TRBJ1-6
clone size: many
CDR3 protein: CASSLPVPSYSPLHF

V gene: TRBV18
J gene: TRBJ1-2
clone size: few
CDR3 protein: CASSTRTENNYGYTF

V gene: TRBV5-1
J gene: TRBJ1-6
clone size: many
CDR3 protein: CASSLAGQPGDSPLHF

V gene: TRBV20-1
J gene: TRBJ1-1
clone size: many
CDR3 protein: CSAREGGEKAFF

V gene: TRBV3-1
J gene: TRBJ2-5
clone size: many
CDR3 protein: CASSPGQGRETQYF

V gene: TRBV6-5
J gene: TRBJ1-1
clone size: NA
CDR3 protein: CASAPDRGTEAFF

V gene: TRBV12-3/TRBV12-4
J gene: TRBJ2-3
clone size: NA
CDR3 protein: CASSPSRRGTDTQYF

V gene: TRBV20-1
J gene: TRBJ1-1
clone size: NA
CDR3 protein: CSAPGGPGTEAFF

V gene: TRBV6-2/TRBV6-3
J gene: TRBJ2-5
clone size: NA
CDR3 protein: CASRRGLAGETQYF

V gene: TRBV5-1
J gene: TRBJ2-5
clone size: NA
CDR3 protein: CASSLARGVGETQYF

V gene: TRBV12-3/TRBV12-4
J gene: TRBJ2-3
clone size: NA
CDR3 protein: CASRGRLAGGGDTQYF

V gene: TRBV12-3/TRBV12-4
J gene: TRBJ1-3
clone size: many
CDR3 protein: CASRKPEITGNTIYF

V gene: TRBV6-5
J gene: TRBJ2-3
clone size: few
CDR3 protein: CASSPRVFGTGADTQYF

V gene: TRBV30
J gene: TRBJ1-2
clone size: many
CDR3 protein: CAWSVIGGGQAYGYTF

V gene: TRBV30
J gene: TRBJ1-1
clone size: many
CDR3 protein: CAWNGGTEAFF

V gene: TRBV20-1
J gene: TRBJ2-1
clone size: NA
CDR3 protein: CSPSRGSLYNEQFF

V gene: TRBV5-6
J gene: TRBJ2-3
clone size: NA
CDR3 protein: CASSATTVISTDTQYF

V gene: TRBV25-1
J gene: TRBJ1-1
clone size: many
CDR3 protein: CASSEGWGITEAFF

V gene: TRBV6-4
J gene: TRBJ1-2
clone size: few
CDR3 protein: CASSVTGGDGYTF

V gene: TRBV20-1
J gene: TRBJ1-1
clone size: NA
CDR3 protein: CSARWSSGNTEAFF

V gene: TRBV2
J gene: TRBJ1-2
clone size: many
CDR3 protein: CASTSGVDYGYTF

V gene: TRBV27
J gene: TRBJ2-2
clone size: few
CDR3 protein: CASSLVPGPNTGELFF

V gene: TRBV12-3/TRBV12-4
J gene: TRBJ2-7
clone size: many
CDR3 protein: CASSLRGSEQYF

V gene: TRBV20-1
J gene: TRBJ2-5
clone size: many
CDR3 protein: CSASPGGRFQETQYF

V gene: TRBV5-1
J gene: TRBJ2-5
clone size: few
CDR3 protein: CASRPQGIEETQYF

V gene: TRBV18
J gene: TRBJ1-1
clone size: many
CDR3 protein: CASSPLAGTGNTEAFF

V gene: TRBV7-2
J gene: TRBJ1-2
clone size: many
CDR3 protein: CASSYHGGGNYGYTF

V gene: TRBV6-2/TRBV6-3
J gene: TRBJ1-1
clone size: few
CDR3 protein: CASSYGGRRDTEAFF

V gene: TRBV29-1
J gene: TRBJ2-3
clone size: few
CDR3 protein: CSVRRSGGSDTQYF

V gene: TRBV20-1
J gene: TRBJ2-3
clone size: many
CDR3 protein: CSGIAGAGKTDTQYF

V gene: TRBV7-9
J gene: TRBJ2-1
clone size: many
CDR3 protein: CASSLGQGTHNEQFF

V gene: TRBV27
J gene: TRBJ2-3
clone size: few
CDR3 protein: CASSLFVGGGGVNTQYF

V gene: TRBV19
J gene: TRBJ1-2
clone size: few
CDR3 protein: CASSRKLDRNYGYTF

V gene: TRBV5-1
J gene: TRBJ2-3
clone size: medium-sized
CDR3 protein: CASSLQGYSTDTQYF

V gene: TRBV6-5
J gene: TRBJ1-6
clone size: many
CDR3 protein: CASSYASTNSPLHF

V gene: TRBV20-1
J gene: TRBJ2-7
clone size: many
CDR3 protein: CSARDSKGDEQYF

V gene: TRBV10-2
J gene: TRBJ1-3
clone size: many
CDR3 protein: CASSDGPGTGGLDTIYF

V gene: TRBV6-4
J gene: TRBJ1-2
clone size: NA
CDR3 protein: CASRPEPGQAYGYTF

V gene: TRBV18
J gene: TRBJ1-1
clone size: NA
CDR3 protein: CASSPQFGVTEAFF

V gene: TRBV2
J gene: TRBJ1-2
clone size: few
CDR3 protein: CASGRTWGNYGYTF

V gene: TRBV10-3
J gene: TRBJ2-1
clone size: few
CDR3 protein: CAISEMRLANEQFF

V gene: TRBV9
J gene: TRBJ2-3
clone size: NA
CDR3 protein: CASSESDLATDTQYF

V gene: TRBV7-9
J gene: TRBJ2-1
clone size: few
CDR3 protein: CASSLDGISYNEQFF

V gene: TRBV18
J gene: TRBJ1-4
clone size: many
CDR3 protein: CASSPTPENEKLFF

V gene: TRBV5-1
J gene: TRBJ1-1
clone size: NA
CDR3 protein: CASSFGGGDTEAFF

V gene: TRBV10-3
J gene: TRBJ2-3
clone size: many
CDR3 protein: CAISESTASTDTQYF

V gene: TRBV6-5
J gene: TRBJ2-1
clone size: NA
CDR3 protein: CASSYSGGTYNEQFF

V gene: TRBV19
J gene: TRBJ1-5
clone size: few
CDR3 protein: CASSIDPSNQPQHF

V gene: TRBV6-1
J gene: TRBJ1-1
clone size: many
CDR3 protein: CASSGQGSWTEAFF

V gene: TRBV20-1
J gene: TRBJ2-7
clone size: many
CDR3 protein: CSAREGYEQYF

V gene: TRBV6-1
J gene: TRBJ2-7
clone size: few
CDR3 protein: CASSEAQGTAADEQYF

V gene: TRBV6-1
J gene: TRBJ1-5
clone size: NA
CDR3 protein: CASSGYPIQGNQPQHF

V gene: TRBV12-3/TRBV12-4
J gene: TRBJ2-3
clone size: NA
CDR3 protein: CASSSPRGGADTQYF

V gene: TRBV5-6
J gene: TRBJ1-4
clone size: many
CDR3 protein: CASSLRSWGTHREKLFF

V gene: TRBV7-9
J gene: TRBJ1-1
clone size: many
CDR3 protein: CASSQGTGGWDTEAFF

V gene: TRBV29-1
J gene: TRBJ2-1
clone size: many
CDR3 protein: CSVEEALDRDRDGGFF

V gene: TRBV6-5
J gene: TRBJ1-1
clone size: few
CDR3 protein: CASERGQGAEAFF

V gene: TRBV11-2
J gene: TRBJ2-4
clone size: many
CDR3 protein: CASSLAGGPGNIQYF